This TCR beta chain originates from a study of control samples from healthy donors and cancer patients. TCRdb's copy holds only in-frame clones and misses some; the assay was immunoSEQ multiplex PCR. In the table there are about 190,000 clones, approximately 91% of which are singletons. The table lists this clone with a count of one. Germline lookup yields CDR1 SNHLY and CDR2 FYNNEI. The CDR3 has 13 residues. Trimming stripped 4 bases from V and 5 bases from J, with 12 bases between. The genes are TRBV2 and TRBJ2-7, with no clear D. Sequencing input: blood. This clonotype was obtained from a young man in good health. The CDR3 DNA follows: TGTGCCAGCAGTGTTCTGTCCAGCAACGAGCAGTACTTC. Translating gives CASSVLSSNEQYF.